A single TCR beta chain is shown here with its context. Its antigen remains unknown. Other DNA sequences in this sample translate to the same CDR3. In the study's own analysis: Owing to the provision of junction-only sequences devoid of quality scores by immunoSEQ, filtering differed. TCRdb keeps only in-frame clones here, not all; method: immunoSEQ multiplex PCR. From that table come the V and J calls and clone size; the DNA was used to work out D and trimming. In the table there are around 700,000 clones, around 73% of which are singletons. These data are taken from a study of shared clonotypes between healthy human individuals. Germline lookup yields CDR1 SGHRS and CDR2 YFSETQ. CDR3 size: 15 residues. Trimming removed 4 bases from V and 1 base from J; junction bases left unmatched: 2. Study outcomes and limitations: Only a few donors were included, so the genetic and exposure-history diversity represented was limited.

The rearrangement uses TRBV5-1 and TRBJ2-1; 10 positions agree with TRBD2. The sequenced sample was memory CD4+ T cells sorted from blood. This sample's subset: CD45RA-negative fraction. The source of this sequence is a woman younger than 45 in good health. The DNA for the CDR3 is TGCGCCAGCAGCCGACTAGCGGGTTCCTACAATGAGCAGTTCTTC. Translated: CASSRLAGSYNEQFF.